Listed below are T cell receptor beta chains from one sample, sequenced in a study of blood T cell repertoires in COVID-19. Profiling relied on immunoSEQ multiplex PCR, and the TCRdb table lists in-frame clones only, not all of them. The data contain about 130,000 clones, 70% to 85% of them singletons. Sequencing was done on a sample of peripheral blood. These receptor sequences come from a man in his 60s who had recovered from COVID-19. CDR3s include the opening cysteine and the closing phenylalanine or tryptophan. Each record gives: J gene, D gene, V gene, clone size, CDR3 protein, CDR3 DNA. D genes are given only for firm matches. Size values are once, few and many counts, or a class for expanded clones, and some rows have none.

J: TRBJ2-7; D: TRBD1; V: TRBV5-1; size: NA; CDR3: CASSPGQGIFDEQYF; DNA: TGCGCCAGCAGCCCAGGACAGGGGATCTTCGACGAGCAGTACTTC
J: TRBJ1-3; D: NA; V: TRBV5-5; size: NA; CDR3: CASSPFDSSSGNTIYF; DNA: TGTGCCAGCAGTCCTTTTGACTCGAGCTCTGGAAACACCATATATTTT
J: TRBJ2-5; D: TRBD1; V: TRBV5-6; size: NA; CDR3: CASSFGQGRAYLQETQYF; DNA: TGTGCCAGCAGCTTCGGACAGGGGCGGGCGTACCTCCAAGAGACCCAGTACTTC
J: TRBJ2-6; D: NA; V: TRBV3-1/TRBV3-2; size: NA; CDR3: CASSQAGEITGANVLTF; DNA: TGTGCCAGCAGCCAAGCCGGGGAAATTACTGGGGCCAACGTCCTGACTTTC
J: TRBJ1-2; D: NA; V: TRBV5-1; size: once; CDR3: CASSFDTANYGYTF; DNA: TGCGCCAGCAGCTTTGACACAGCTAACTATGGCTACACCTTC
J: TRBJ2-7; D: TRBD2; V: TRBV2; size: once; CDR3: CASSPGLAGEQYF; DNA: TGTGCCAGCAGTCCGGGACTAGCCGGGGAGCAGTACTTC
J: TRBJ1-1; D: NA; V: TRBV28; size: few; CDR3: CASSFRETEAFF; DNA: TGTGCCAGCAGTTTCCGAGAAACTGAAGCTTTCTTT
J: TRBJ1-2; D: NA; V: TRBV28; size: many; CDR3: CASSSGYGYTF; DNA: TGTGCCAGCAGTTCCGGCTATGGCTACACCTTC
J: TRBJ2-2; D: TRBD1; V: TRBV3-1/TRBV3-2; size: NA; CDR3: CASRSMFVTGVAGELFF; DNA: TGTGCCAGCAGATCGATGTTTGTGACAGGGGTTGCCGGGGAGCTGTTTTTT
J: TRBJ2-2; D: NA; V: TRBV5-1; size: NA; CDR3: CASSLLRGTTGELFF; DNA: TGCGCCAGCAGCTTGCTTCGCGGGACCACCGGGGAGCTGTTTTTT
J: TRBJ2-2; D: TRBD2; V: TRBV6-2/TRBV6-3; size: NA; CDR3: CASSNSGVAGELFF; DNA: TGTGCCAGCAGTAATAGCGGGGTCGCCGGGGAGCTGTTTTTT
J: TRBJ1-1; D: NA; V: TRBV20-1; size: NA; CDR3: CSAVRYTEAFF; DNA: TGCAGTGCGGTCAGGTACACTGAAGCTTTCTTT
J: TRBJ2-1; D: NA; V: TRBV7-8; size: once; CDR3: CASSLRRVSHNEQFF; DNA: TGTGCCAGCAGCTTACGTAGAGTCTCTCACAATGAGCAGTTCTTC
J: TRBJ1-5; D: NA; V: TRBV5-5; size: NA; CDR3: CASSLFRGNQPQHF; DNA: TGTGCCAGCAGCCTATTCAGGGGAAATCAGCCCCAGCATTTT
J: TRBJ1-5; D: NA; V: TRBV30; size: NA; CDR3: CAWSVGGGHQPQHF; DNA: TGTGCCTGGAGTGTAGGGGGGGGGCACCAGCCCCAGCATTTT
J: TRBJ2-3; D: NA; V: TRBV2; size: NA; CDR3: CASSADFTDTQYF; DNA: TGTGCCAGCAGCGCCGACTTCACAGATACGCAGTATTTT